This T cell receptor beta chain is drawn from a study of early T cells in non-severe SARS-CoV-2 infection. TCRdb itself ran the 5' RACE reads through MiXCR, one entry per CDR3 protein. The sample lists about 46,000 distinct CDR3 sequences, less than 10% occurring once. In this sample, this clonotype turned up a few times. Antigen: not known. This CDR3 region has 15 residues. Germline V gene data show CDR1 as GTSNPN and CDR2 as SVGIG (reference sequence). V was cut by 4 bases and J by 6 bases, with 22 bases left in between. Study-wide findings and caveats: In VDJdb matching, anti-spike CD8 responses were favored while private and CD4 specificities went missing.

The source is an adult who was a healthcare worker with PCR-confirmed SARS-CoV-2 infection or an uninfected control (not recorded which). The sample was whole blood, taken at baseline. The V call is TRBV30, the J call TRBJ2-7, with D tentatively TRBD1 (7 bases). In DNA, the CDR3 is TGTGCCTGGACCGACGGGAGACAGGGTCGGGGCGAGCAGTACTTC. It codes for CAWTDGRQGRGEQYF.